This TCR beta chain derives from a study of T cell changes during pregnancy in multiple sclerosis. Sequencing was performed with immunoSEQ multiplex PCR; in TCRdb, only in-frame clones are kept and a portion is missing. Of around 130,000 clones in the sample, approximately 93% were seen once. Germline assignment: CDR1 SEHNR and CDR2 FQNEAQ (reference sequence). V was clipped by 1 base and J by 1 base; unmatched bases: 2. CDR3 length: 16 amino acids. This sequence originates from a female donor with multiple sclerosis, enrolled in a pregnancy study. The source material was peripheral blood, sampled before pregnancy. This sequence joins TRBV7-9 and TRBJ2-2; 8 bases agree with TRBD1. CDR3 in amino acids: CASSLVGQENTGELFF. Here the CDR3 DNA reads TGTGCCAGCAGCTTAGTGGGACAGGAGAACACCGGGGAGCTGTTTTTT. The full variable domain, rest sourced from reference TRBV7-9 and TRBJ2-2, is DTGVSQNPRHKITKRGQNVTFRCDPISEHNRLYWYRQTLGQGPEFLTYFQNEAQLEKSRLLSDRFSAERPKGSFSTLEIQRTEQGDSAMYLCASSLVGQENTGELFFGEGSRLTVL.